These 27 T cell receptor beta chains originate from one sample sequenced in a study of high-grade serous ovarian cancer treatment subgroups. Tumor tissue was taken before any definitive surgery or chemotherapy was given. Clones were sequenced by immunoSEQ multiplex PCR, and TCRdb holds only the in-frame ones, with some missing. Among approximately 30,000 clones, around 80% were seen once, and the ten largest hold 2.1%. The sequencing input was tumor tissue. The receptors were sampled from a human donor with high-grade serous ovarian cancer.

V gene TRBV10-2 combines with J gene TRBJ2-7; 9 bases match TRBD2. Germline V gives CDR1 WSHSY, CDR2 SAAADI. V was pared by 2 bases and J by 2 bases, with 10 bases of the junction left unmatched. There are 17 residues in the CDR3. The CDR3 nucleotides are TGCGCCAGCAGTGAGCCGAGATCTAGCGGGAATCCCTACGAGCAGTACTTC. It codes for CASSEPRSSGNPYEQYF.

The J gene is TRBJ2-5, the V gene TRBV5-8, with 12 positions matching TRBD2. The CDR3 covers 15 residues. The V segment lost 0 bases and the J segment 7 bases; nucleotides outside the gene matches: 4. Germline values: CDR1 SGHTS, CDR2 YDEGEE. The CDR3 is CASSLGTSGATTQYF. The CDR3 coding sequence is TGTGCCAGCAGCTTGGGGACTAGCGGGGCGACGACCCAGTACTTC.

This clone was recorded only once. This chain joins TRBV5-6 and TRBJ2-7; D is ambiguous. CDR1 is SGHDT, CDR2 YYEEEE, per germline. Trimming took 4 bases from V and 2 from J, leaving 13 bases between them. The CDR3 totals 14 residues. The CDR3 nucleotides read TGTGCCAGCAGCCCCACGGCCCCCCCCTACGAGCAGTACTTC. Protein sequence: CASSPTAPPYEQYF.

CDR3 sequence reads: CASSLLGESIYEQYF. The DNA for the CDR3 is TGCGCCAGCAGCCTCCTGGGGGAGTCCATTTACGAGCAGTACTTC. The chain recombines TRBV5-1 with TRBJ2-7; D possibly uses TRBD1 or TRBD2 (5 bases each). CDR3 length equals 15 residues. Trimming stripped 4 bases from V and 4 bases from J, with 18 bases between. The V gene's germline CDR1 is SGHRS and CDR2 YFSETQ.

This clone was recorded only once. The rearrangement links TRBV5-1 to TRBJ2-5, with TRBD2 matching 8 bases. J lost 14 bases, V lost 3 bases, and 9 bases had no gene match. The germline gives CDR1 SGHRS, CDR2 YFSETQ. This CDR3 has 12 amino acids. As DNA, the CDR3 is TGCGCCAGCAGCTCCGGGACTAGGCCACCTTACTTC. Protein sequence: CASSSGTRPPYF.

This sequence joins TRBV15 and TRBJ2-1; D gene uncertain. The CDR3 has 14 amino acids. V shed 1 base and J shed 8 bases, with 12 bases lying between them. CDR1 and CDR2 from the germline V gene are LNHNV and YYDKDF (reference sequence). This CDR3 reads CATSRGMDADEQFF. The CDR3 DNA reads TGTGCCACCAGCAGAGGGATGGACGCAGATGAGCAGTTCTTC.

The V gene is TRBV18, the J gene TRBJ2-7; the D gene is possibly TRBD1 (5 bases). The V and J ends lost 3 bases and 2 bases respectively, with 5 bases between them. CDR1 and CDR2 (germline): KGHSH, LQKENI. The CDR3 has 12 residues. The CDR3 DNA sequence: TGTGCCAGCTCACCGACAGCCTACGAGCAGTACTTC. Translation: CASSPTAYEQYF.

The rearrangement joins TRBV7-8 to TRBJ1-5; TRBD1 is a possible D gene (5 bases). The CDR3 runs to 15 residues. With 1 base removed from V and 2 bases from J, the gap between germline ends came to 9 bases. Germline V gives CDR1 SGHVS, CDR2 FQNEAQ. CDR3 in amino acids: CASSLGGDGNQPQHF. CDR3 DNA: TGTGCCAGCAGCTTAGGAGGGGACGGCAATCAGCCCCAGCATTTT.

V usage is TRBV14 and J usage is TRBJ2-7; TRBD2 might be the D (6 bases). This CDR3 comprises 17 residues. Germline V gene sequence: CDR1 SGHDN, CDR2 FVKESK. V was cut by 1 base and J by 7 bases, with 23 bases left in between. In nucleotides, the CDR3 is TGTGCCAGCAGCCAAGTCCTCGGGTTCGGCGGGATAGGAGAGCAGTACTTC. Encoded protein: CASSQVLGFGGIGEQYF.

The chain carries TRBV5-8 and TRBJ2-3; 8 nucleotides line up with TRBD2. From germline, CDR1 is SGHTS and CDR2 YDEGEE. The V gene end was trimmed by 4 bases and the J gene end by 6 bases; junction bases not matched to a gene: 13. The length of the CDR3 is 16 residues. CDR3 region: CASSGRTSFLGDTQYF. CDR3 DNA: TGTGCCAGCAGCGGGAGGACTAGCTTTCTGGGTGATACGCAGTATTTT.

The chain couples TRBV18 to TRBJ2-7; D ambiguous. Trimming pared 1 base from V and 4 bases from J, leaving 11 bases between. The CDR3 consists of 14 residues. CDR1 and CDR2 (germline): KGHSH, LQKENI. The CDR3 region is CASSPHPTRYEQYF. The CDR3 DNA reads TGTGCCAGCTCACCACACCCGACACGGTACGAGCAGTACTTC.

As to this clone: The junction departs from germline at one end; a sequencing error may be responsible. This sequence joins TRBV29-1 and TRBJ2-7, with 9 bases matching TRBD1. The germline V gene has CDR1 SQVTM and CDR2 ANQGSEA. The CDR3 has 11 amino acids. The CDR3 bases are TGCAGCGTTGACACAGGGGGCGCGGTTAACTTC. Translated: CSVDTGGAVNF.

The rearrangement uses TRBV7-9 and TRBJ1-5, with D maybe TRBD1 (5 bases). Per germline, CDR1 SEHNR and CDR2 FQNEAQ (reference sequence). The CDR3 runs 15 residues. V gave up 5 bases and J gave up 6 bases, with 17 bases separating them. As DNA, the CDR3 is TGTGCCAGCAGCCGGGGGGACGCTTTCAGTCAGCCCCAGCATTTT. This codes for CASSRGDAFSQPQHF.

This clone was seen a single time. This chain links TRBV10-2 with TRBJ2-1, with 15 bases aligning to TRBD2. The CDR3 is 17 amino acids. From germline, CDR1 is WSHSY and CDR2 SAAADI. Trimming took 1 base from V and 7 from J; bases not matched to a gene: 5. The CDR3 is CASSEYGTSGRSNEQFF. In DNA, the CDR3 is TGCGCCAGCAGTGAGTATGGGACTAGCGGGAGGTCGAATGAGCAGTTCTTC.

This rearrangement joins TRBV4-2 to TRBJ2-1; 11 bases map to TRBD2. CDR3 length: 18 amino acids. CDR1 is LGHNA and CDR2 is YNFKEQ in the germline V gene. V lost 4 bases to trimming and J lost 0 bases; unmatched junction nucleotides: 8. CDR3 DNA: TGTGCCAGCAGCCGACAAGAAACTAGCGGGGGCTCCTACAATGAGCAGTTCTTC. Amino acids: CASSRQETSGGSYNEQFF.

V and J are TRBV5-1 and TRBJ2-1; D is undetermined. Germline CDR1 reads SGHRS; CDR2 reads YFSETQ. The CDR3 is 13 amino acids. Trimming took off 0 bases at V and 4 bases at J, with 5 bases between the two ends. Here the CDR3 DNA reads TGCGCCAGCAGCTTGGACCAATACAATGAGCAGTTCTTC. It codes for CASSLDQYNEQFF.

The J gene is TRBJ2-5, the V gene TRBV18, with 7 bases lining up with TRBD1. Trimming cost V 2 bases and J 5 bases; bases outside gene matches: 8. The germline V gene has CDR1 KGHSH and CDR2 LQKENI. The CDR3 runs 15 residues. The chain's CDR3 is CASSPLSGGLETQYF. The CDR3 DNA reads TGTGCCAGCTCACCATTATCAGGGGGTTTGGAGACCCAGTACTTC.

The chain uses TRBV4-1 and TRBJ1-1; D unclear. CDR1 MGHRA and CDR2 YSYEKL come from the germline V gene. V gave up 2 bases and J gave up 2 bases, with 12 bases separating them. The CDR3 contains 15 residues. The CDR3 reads CASSQIDGINTEAFF. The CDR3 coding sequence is TGCGCCAGCAGCCAAATCGACGGTATAAACACTGAAGCTTTCTTT.

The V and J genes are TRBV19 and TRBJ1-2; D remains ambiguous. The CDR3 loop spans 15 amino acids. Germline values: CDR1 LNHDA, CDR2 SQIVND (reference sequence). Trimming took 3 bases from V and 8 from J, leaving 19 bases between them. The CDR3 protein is CASSMGLSGAGGYTF. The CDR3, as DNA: TGTGCCAGTAGTATGGGTCTTTCGGGAGCTGGGGGCTACACCTTC. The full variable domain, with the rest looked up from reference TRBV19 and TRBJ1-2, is DGGITQSPKYLFRKEGQNVTLSCEQNLNHDAMYWYRQDPGQGLRLIYYSQIVNDFQKGDIAEGYSVSREKKESFPLTVTSAQKNPTAFYLCASSMGLSGAGGYTFGSGTRLTVV.

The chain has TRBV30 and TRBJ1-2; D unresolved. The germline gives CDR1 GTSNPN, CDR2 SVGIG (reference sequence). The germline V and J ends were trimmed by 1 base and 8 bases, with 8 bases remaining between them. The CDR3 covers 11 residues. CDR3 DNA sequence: TGTGCCTGGAGTGCCGGGGAGGGCTACACCTTC. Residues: CAWSAGEGYTF.

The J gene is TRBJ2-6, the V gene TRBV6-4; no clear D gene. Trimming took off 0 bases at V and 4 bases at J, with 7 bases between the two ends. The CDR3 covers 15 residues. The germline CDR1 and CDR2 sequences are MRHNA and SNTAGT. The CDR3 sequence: CASSDSRVGANVLTF. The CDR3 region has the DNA TGTGCCAGCAGTGACTCCCGGGTCGGGGCCAACGTCCTGACTTTC.

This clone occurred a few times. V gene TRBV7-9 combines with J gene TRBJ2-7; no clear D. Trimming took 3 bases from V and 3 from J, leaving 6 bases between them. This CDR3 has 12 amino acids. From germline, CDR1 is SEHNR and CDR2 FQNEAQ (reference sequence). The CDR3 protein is CASSFDFYEQYF. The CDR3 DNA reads TGTGCCAGCAGCTTCGATTTCTACGAGCAGTACTTC.

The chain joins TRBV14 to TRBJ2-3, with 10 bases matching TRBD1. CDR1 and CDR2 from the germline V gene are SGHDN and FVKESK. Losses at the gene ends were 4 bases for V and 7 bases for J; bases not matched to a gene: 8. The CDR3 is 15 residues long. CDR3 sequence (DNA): TGTGCCAGCAGCCCCCTGACAGGGGGCAGGTATACGCAGTATTTT. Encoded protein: CASSPLTGGRYTQYF.

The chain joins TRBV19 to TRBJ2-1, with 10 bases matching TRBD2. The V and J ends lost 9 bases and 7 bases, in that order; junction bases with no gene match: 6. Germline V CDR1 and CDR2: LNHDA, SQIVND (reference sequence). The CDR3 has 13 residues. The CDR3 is CASSLTSGNEQFF. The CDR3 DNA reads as TGTGCCAGCTCCTTGACTAGCGGGAATGAGCAGTTCTTC.

CDR3 residues: CASNLGGEAYEQYF. CDR3 nucleotide sequence: TGTGCCAGCAACCTCGGGGGGGAGGCCTACGAGCAGTACTTC. The V and J genes are TRBV5-6 and TRBJ2-7; TRBD2 aligns across 8 bases. Trimming removed 6 bases from V and 2 bases from J; junction bases left unmatched: 7. Per the germline V gene, CDR1 is SGHDT and CDR2 is YYEEEE. CDR3 length: 14 amino acids.

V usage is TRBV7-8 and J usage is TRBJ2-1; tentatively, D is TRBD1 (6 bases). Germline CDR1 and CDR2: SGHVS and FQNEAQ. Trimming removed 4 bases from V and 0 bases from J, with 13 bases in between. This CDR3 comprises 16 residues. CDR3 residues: CASSYRVGGSYNEQFF. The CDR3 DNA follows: TGTGCCAGCAGCTACCGGGTAGGGGGCTCCTACAATGAGCAGTTCTTC.

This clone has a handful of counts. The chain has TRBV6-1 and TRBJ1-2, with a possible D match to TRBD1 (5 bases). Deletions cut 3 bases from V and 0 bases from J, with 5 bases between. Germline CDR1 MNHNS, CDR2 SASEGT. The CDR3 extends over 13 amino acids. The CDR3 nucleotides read TGTGCCAGCAGTGAGGGGGCTAACTATGGCTACACCTTC. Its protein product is CASSEGANYGYTF.